The T cell receptor beta chain under discussion was sequenced for a study of blood T cell repertoires in COVID-19. Whole-study context: Collection of acute and convalescent COVID-19 samples took place in the United States, Italy and Spain.

The CDR3 is 17 residues long. Looked up from germline, CDR1 is SGHAT and CDR2 is FQNNGV. V shed 0 bases and J 1 base; nucleotides not matched to a gene: 5. The authors' processing: Estimation of nucleated cell counts relied on the amplification of reference gene primers. The table came from immunoSEQ multiplex PCR; TCRdb's copy has only in-frame clones and leaves some out. The DNA was the basis for D and trimming; V, J and clone size are from that table. The sample holds under 250,000 clones, 75% to 90% seen once. This clone was seen only a few times. The genes are TRBV11-2 and TRBJ2-5; 10 bases match TRBD2. This receptor was identified in a man in his forties with acute or convalescent COVID-19. Sequencing input: peripheral blood. CDR3 amino acids: CASSLDGLAGVQETQYF. CDR3 nucleotide sequence: TGTGCCAGCAGCTTAGATGGGCTAGCGGGGGTCCAAGAGACCCAGTACTTC.